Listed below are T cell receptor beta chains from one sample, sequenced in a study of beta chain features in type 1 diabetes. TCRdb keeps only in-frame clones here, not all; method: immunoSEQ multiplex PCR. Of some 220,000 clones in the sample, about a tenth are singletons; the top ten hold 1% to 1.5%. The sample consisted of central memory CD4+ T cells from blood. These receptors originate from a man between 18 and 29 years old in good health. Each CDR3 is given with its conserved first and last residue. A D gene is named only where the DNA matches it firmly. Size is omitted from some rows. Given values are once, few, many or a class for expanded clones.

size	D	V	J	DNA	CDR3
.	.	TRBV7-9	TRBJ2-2	TGTGCCAGCGTGAGCGGGCGCACCGGGGAGCTGTTTTTT	CASVSGRTGELFF
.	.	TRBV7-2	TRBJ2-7	TGTGCCAGCAGCTTAGCTCGGAGCTCCTACGAGCAGTACTTC	CASSLARSSYEQYF
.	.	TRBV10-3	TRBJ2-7	TGTGCCATCAGCCCTTCACAGGGCAACGAGCAGTACTTC	CAISPSQGNEQYF
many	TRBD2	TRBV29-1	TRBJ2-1	TGCAGCGTTGAGCGGGGGGCAGGAGGCGATGAGCAGTTCTTC	CSVERGAGGDEQFF
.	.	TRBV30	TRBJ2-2	TGTGCCTGGAGTGTACAAGGGGCGGGCACCGGGGAGCTGTTTTTT	CAWSVQGAGTGELFF
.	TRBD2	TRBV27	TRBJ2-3	TGTGCCAGCAGTACGGGACTAGCCTATGCAGATACGCAGTATTTT	CASSTGLAYADTQYF
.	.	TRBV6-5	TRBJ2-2	TGTGCCAGCATCGACCCACCCGGGGAGCTGTTTTTT	CASIDPPGELFF
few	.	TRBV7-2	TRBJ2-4	TGTGCCAGCAGCTTAGATGGAGCGGGCGCCAAAAACATTCAGTACTTC	CASSLDGAGAKNIQYF
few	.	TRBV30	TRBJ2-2	TGTGCCTGGAGACGGGACGGAATCGGGGAGCTGTTTTTT	CAWRRDGIGELFF
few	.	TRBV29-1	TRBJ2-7	TGCAGCGTTGGAGCGGGCCCTCCCTACGAGCAGTACTTC	CSVGAGPPYEQYF
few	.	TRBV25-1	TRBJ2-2	TGTGCCAGCAGTGAATTCGGAAGGGGGTACACCGGGGAGCTGTTTTTT	CASSEFGRGYTGELFF
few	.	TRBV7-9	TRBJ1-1	TGTGCCAGCAGCTACTACACTGAAGCTTTCTTT	CASSYYTEAFF
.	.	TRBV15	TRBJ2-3	TGTGCCACCAGCCCACAGGGACGGACAACAGATACGCAGTATTTT	CATSPQGRTTDTQYF
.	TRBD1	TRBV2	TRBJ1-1	TGTGCCAGCAGTGGTCGGGACAGGGGTTGGAACACTGAAGCTTTCTTT	CASSGRDRGWNTEAFF
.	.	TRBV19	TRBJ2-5	TGTGCCAGTAGTATCGGGAGACAAGAGACCCAGTACTTC	CASSIGRQETQYF
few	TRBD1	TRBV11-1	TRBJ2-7	TGTGCCAGCATCCGGACAGGGACCTACGAGCAGTACTTC	CASIRTGTYEQYF
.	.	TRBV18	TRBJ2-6	TGTGCCAGCTCACCACCGGGTCTAGCTGGGGCCAACGTCCTGACTTTC	CASSPPGLAGANVLTF
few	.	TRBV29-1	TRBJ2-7	TGCAGCGTTGAGGGTAGACGGGGGTACGAGCAGTACTTC	CSVEGRRGYEQYF
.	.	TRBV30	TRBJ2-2	TGTGCCTGGAGGGGAGGACTCCCCACCGGGGAGCTGTTTTTT	CAWRGGLPTGELFF
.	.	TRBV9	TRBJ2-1	TGTGCCAGCAGCGTAGACTGGGGGGCTACAGACAATGAGCAGTTCTTC	CASSVDWGATDNEQFF
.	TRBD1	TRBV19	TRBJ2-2	TGTGCCAGCCGACAGGGGGGCACCGGGGAGCTGTTTTTT	CASRQGGTGELFF
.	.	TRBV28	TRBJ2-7	TGTGCCAGCGACTCACGGGGCTCGGGGTACGAGCAGTACTTC	CASDSRGSGYEQYF
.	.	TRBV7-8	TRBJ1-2	TGTGCCAGCAGCTTAGCGATAGGGTATAACTATGGCTACACCTTC	CASSLAIGYNYGYTF
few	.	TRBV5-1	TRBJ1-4	TGCGCCAGCACTGTAGGCCCCGGCGAAAAACTGTTTTTT	CASTVGPGEKLFF
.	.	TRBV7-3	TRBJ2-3	TGTGCCAGCAGCTTAACGCCCACAGATACGCAGTATTTT	CASSLTPTDTQYF
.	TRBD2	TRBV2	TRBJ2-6	TGTGCCAGCGGTTTGGCGGGGGCTGGGGCCAACGTCCTGACTTTC	CASGLAGAGANVLTF
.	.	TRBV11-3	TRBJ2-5	TGTGCCAGCAGCCCAGTGTGGACCCAGTACTTC	CASSPVWTQYF
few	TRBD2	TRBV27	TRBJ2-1	TGTGCCAGCAGTCGCTTCGCGGGAGAGAATGAGCAGTTCTTC	CASSRFAGENEQFF
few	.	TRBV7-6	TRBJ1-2	TGTGCCAGCAGCTTTGGCCTGTATGGCTACACCTTC	CASSFGLYGYTF
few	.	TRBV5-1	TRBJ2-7	TGCGCCAGCAGGGTGGGGGATGTCTACGAGCAGTACTTC	CASRVGDVYEQYF
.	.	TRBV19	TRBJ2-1	TGTGCCAGTAACCCAGCGATCACCTCCTACAATGAGCAGTTCTTC	CASNPAITSYNEQFF
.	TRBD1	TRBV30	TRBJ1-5	TGTGCCTGGAGCATGGGACAGAGTAGCAATCAGCCCCAGCATTTT	CAWSMGQSSNQPQHF
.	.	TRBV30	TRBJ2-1	TGTGCCTCCACTACTAACTCCTACAATGAGCAGTTCTTC	CASTTNSYNEQFF
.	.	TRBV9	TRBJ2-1	TGTGCCAGCAGCGTTGGTGTGGTGACCAACAATGAGCAGTTCTTC	CASSVGVVTNNEQFF
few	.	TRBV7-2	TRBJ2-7	TGTGCCAGCAGCTCCTTGACAGCGACCTACGAGCAGTACTTC	CASSSLTATYEQYF
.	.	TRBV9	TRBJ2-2	TGTGCCAGCAGCGTAGCCCAGGGGTACGGGGAGCTGTTTTTT	CASSVAQGYGELFF
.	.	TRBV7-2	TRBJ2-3	TGTGCCAGCAGCTTAGTTTCAGGGGATGCGCAGTATTTT	CASSLVSGDAQYF
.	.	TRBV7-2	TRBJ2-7	TGTGCCAGCAGCGTCCGGGACGCAATCTACGAGCAGTACTTC	CASSVRDAIYEQYF
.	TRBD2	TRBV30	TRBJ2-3	TGTGCCTGGAGTGTAGGTCTAGCGGGAAGCACAGATACGCAGTATTTT	CAWSVGLAGSTDTQYF